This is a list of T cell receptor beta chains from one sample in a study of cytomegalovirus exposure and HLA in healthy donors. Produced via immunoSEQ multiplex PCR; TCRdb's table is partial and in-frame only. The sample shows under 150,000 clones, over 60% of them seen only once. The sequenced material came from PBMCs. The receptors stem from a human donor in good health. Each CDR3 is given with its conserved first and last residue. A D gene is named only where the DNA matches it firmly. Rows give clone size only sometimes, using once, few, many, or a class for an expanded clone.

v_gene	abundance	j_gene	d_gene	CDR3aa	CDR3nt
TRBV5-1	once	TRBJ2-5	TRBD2	CASSGSGGVKSLETQYF	TGCGCCAGCAGCGGAAGCGGGGGGGTTAAATCTTTGGAGACCCAGTACTTC
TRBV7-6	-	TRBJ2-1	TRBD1	CASSLTGSSYNEQFF	TGTGCCAGCAGCTTGACAGGGAGCTCCTACAATGAGCAGTTCTTC
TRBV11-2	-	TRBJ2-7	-	CASSPGLRRQYF	TGTGCCAGCAGCCCGGGACTGCGTAGACAGTACTTC
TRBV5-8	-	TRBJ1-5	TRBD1	CASSLGMGQGAGQPQHF	TGTGCCAGCAGCTTGGGAATGGGACAGGGGGCAGGACAGCCCCAGCATTTT
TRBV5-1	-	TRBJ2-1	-	CASSIENNEQFF	TGCGCCAGCAGCATTGAGAACAATGAGCAGTTCTTC
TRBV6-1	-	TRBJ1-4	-	CASRTTTNEKLFF	TGTGCCAGTCGGACAACAACTAATGAAAAACTGTTTTTT
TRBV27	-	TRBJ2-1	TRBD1	CASNPGTGAYNEQFF	TGTGCCAGCAATCCCGGGACAGGGGCCTACAATGAGCAGTTCTTC
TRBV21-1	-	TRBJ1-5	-	CASSRKANRQTDQPQHF	TGTGCCAGCAGCCGTAAAGCGAACCGACAGACAGATCAGCCCCAGCATTTT
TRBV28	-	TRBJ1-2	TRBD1	CASSEQTGVNYGYTF	TGTGCCAGCAGTGAACAGACAGGGGTAAACTATGGCTACACCTTC
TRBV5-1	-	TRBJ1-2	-	CASSLDDSPNGYTF	TGCGCCAGCAGCTTGGATGACAGCCCAAATGGCTACACCTTC
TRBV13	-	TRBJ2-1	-	CASSLPSPNEQFF	TGTGCCAGCAGCCTACCCTCCCCCAATGAGCAGTTCTTC
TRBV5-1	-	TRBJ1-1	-	CASWGGSGDTEAFF	TGCGCCAGCTGGGGGGGGTCGGGGGACACTGAAGCTTTCTTT
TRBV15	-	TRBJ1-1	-	CATSSTGTEAFF	TGTGCCACCAGCAGCACAGGGACTGAAGCTTTCTTT
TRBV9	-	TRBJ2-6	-	CASSVLFSGANVLTF	TGTGCCAGCAGCGTATTATTCTCTGGGGCCAACGTCCTGACTTTC
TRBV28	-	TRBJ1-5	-	CASSSGFSNQPQHF	TGTGCCAGCAGCTCGGGTTTTAGCAATCAGCCCCAGCATTTT
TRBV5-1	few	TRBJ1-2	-	CASTLSTGYGYTF	TGCGCCAGCACCCTCTCGACGGGCTATGGCTACACCTTC
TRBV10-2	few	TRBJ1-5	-	CASSELQGYQPQHF	TGCGCCAGCAGTGAGTTGCAGGGGTATCAGCCCCAGCATTTT
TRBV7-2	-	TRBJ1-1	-	CASSFSAGDAFF	TGTGCCAGCAGCTTTTCGGCAGGGGACGCTTTCTTT
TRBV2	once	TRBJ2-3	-	CASTPRGDTQYF	TGTGCCAGCACACCAAGAGGAGATACGCAGTATTTT
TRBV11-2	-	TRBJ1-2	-	CASSLGLLREVGYTF	TGTGCCAGCAGCTTAGGTTTGCTGCGGGAGGTGGGGTATACCTTC
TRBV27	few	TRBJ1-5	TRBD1	CASSPRQGPYQPQHF	TGTGCCAGCAGTCCTCGACAGGGTCCGTATCAGCCCCAGCATTTT
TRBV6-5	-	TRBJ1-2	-	CASSDPGLGGYIF	TGTGCCAGCAGCGACCCGGGGCTGGGAGGCTACATCTTC
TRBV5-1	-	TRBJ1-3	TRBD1	CASSTGTVGNTIYF	TGCGCCAGCAGCACCGGGACAGTGGGAAACACCATATATTTT
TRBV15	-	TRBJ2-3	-	CATSRERRSTDTQYF	TGTGCCACCAGCAGGGAGAGGCGCAGCACAGATACGCAGTATTTT
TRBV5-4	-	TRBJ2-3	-	CASSLPPADTQYF	TGTGCCAGCAGCTTGCCCCCCGCAGATACGCAGTATTTT
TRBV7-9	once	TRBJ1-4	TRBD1	CASSLDRDSLLGKLFF	TGTGCCAGCAGCCTAGACCGGGACAGCCTTCTTGGAAAACTGTTTTTT
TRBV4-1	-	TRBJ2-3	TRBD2	CASSQTLSGGLADTQYF	TGCGCCAGCAGCCAAACGTTAAGCGGGGGGTTGGCAGATACGCAGTATTTT
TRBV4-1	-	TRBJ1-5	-	CASSQVGINQPQHF	TGCGCCAGCAGCCAAGTCGGTATTAATCAGCCCCAGCATTTT
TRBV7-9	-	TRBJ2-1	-	CSSGQPYNEQFF	TGTTCCAGCGGACAGCCATACAATGAGCAGTTCTTC
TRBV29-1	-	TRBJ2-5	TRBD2	CSVSGLAGETQYF	TGCAGCGTCAGCGGACTAGCGGGGGAGACCCAGTACTTC
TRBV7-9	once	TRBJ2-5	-	CASSPYQETQYF	TGTGCCAGCAGCCCCTACCAAGAGACCCAGTACTTC
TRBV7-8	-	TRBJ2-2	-	CASSLRRDFAGELFF	TGTGCCAGCAGCTTAAGGCGGGATTTCGCCGGGGAGCTGTTTTTT
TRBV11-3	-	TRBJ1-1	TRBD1	CASSAGQGVEAFF	TGTGCCAGCAGCGCAGGACAGGGGGTAGAAGCTTTCTTT
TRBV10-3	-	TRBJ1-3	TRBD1	CANPDRERRNTIYF	TGTGCCAACCCGGACAGGGAGAGACGTAACACCATATATTTT
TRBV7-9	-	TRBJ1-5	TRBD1	CASSQTGDQPQHF	TGTGCCAGCAGCCAAACAGGGGATCAGCCCCAGCATTTT
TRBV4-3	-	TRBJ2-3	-	CASSQAGELSTDTQYF	TGCGCCAGCAGCCAAGCGGGGGAGCTTAGCACAGATACGCAGTATTTT
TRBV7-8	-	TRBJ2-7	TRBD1	CASSSQLGQYYEQYF	TGTGCCAGCAGCTCACAACTGGGACAGTACTACGAGCAGTACTTC
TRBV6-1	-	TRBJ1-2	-	CASYLWENGYTF	TGTGCCAGCTATCTATGGGAGAATGGCTACACCTTC
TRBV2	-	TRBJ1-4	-	CASSEKWQATNEKLFF	TGTGCCAGCAGTGAAAAATGGCAGGCAACTAATGAAAAACTGTTTTTT
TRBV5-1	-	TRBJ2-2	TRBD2	CASSRGLAENTGELFF	TGCGCCAGCAGCAGAGGACTAGCGGAGAACACCGGGGAGCTGTTTTTT
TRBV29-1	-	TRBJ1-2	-	CSVDTEANYGYTF	TGCAGCGTTGACACGGAGGCTAACTATGGCTACACCTTC
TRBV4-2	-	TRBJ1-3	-	CASSQETGTLGNTIYF	TGTGCCAGCAGCCAAGAGACGGGGACACTTGGAAACACCATATATTTT
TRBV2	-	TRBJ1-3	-	CASSEGSGLAGNTIYF	TGTGCCAGCAGTGAAGGTTCGGGGTTAGCTGGAAACACCATATATTTT
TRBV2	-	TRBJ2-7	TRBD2	CASSDVIAGAYEQYF	TGTGCCAGCAGTGACGTAATAGCGGGGGCCTACGAGCAGTACTTC
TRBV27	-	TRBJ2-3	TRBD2	CASRLAGSPTDTQYF	TGTGCCAGCAGACTAGCGGGGAGTCCCACAGATACGCAGTATTTT
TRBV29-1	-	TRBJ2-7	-	CSVVYKLTYEQYF	TGCAGCGTTGTCTATAAGTTAACCTACGAGCAGTACTTC
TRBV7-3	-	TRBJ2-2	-	CASSLSGDTGELFF	TGTGCCAGCAGCTTAAGCGGGGACACCGGGGAGCTGTTTTTT
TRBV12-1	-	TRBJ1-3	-	CASSFPPRTGDSGNTIYF	TGTGCCAGCAGCTTTCCGCCTCGGACAGGGGACTCTGGAAACACCATATATTTT